Presented here are 19 T cell receptor beta chains from one specimen sequenced in a study of blood T cell repertoires in COVID-19. Data came from immunoSEQ multiplex PCR; TCRdb stores just in-frame clones and leaves some out. The sample holds about 250,000 clones; around 80% are singletons and the top ten take approximately 5.3%. Sequencing was done on a sample of peripheral blood. The receptors shown here come from a man of 80 years or more with acute or convalescent COVID-19.

This chain connects TRBV11-2 to TRBJ2-1, with no clear D. The CDR3 totals 13 residues. CDR1 and CDR2 from the germline V gene are SGHAT and FQNNGV. V lost 1 base and J lost 9, with 10 bases in between. The CDR3 region has the DNA TGTGCCAGCAGCTTAGTGGGTACGGGTGAGCAGTTCTTC. Amino acid sequence: CASSLVGTGEQFF.

The CDR3 protein is CASGPGGAPSTDTQYF. CDR3 sequence (DNA): TGTGCTAGTGGTCCCGGGGGGGCCCCAAGCACAGATACGCAGTATTTT. This chain joins TRBV12-5 and TRBJ2-3; 8 bases fit TRBD2. From germline, CDR1 is LGHNT and CDR2 FRNRAP. The CDR3 has 16 amino acids. Trimming cost V 5 bases and J 0 bases; bases outside gene matches: 7.

The rearrangement joins TRBV5-8 to TRBJ2-7; 8 bases line up with TRBD1. Germline values: CDR1 SGHTS, CDR2 YDEGEE. V shed 6 bases, J shed 4 bases, and the junction held 6 bases outside the gene matches. There are 13 residues in the CDR3. CDR3 loop: CASKTGEFYEQYF. For the CDR3, the DNA is TGTGCCAGCAAGACAGGGGAGTTTTACGAGCAGTACTTC.

J is TRBJ1-1 and V is TRBV6-5; D ambiguous. V shed 1 base and J shed 7 bases, with 13 bases lying between them. This CDR3 has 14 residues. Germline V gene lookup returns CDR1 MNHEY and CDR2 SVGAGI. CDR3 sequence reads: CASSYLDSGYEAFF. CDR3 bases: TGTGCCAGCAGTTACTTGGATTCGGGGTATGAAGCTTTCTTT.

The count of this clone is one. The sample carries other DNA sequences with the same CDR3. The gene calls are TRBV5-1 and TRBJ2-5; TRBD1 matches at 9 bases. CDR3 length equals 16 residues. CDR1 and CDR2 (germline): SGHRS, YFSETQ. J was trimmed by 4 bases and V by 0 bases; bases with no gene match: 7. CDR3 region: CASSLGPRQGGETQYF. The CDR3 DNA follows: TGCGCCAGCAGCTTGGGCCCTCGACAGGGGGGAGAGACCCAGTACTTC.

This clone has a handful of counts. This CDR3 is CASSSAAAMNTEAFF. The CDR3 nucleotides are TGTGCCAGCAGTTCGGCGGCAGCGATGAACACTGAAGCTTTCTTT. The V call is TRBV28, the J call TRBJ1-1, with no clear D. CDR3 length: 15 residues. Per the germline V gene, CDR1 is MDHEN and CDR2 is SYDVKM. V was cut by 4 bases and J by 0 bases, with 12 bases left in between.

The CDR3 region is CASSGSGLAMNEQFF. In DNA form, the CDR3 reads TGTGCCAGCAGTGGGAGCGGTCTAGCGATGAATGAGCAGTTCTTC. The chain is built from TRBV27 and TRBJ2-1, with D tentatively TRBD2 (6 bases). CDR3 length equals 15 residues. With 5 bases removed from V and 7 bases from J, the gap between germline ends came to 18 bases. Germline values: CDR1 MNHEY, CDR2 SMNVEV (reference sequence).

This clone has only a few counts. The chain couples TRBV18 to TRBJ1-3, with a possible D match to TRBD1 (5 bases). Germline values: CDR1 KGHSH, CDR2 LQKENI. This CDR3 contains 17 residues. The V end was cut by 1 base, the J end by 1 base, with 14 bases between. The CDR3 DNA follows: TGTGCCAGCTCACCACGGGCAGGGCCTCGATCTGGAAACACCATATATTTT. Translated: CASSPRAGPRSGNTIYF. Full variable domain (rest looked up from reference TRBV18 and TRBJ1-3): NAGVMQNPRHLVRRRGQEARLRCSPMKGHSHVYWYRQLPEEGLKFMVYLQKENIIDESGMPKERFSAEFPKEGPSILRIQQVVRGDSAAYFCASSPRAGPRSGNTIYFGEGSWLTVV.

The chain couples TRBV18 to TRBJ1-1, with D maybe TRBD1 (5 bases). The V gene's germline CDR1 is KGHSH and CDR2 LQKENI. There are 15 residues in the CDR3. V lost 5 bases to trimming and J lost 6 bases, with 19 bases between them. The CDR3 DNA reads TGTGCCAGCTCAGCCGGACTCTTGGGGGGGGCTGAAGCTTTCTTT. This codes for CASSAGLLGGAEAFF.

The rearrangement links TRBV28 to TRBJ1-5, with 9 nucleotides matching TRBD1. The trim removed 5 bases at V and 5 bases at J, leaving 4 bases unmatched. Germline-derived CDR1 and CDR2 are MDHEN and SYDVKM. This CDR3 is 14 amino acids long. DNA for the CDR3: TGTGCCAGCAGTCGGGACAGGGCCCATCAGCCCCAGCATTTT. This gives the protein CASSRDRAHQPQHF.

CDR3 sequence (DNA): TGTGCCAGCAGCCTTAGAGGTAGTGGCTACACCTTC. It specifies CASSLRGSGYTF. The V call is TRBV3-1 (or the pseudogene TRBV3-2), the J call TRBJ1-2; the D is unclear. The CDR3 is made up of 12 amino acids. With 4 bases removed from V and 7 bases from J, the gap between germline ends came to 10 bases. Germline V CDR1 and CDR2: LGHDT, YNNKEL (reference sequence).

The V call is TRBV3-1 (or the pseudogene TRBV3-2), the J call TRBJ2-1, with D tentatively TRBD1 (6 bases). The CDR3 has 15 residues. CDR1 is LGHDT and CDR2 is YNNKEL in the germline V gene (reference sequence). Trimming removed 6 bases from V and 6 bases from J, with 18 bases in between. As DNA, the CDR3 is TGTGCCAGCAGAGCGTGGTCTAGAGGGGGCAATGAGCAGTTCTTC. This translates into CASRAWSRGGNEQFF.

Worth noting for this clone: This CDR3 is also generated by other DNA sequences in the sample. The chain employs TRBV19 and TRBJ1-2, with D unclear. The CDR3 is 13 amino acids. Germline assignment: CDR1 LNHDA and CDR2 SQIVND (reference sequence). Trimming removed 3 bases from V and 2 bases from J, with 7 bases in between. CDR3 nucleotides: TGTGCCAGTAGTATCAGAGGAAACTATGGCTACACCTTC. Protein sequence: CASSIRGNYGYTF.

This clone was detected once. The chain recombines TRBV28 with TRBJ1-4, with no clear D. Germline-derived CDR1 and CDR2 are MDHEN and SYDVKM. The CDR3 is 15 residues long. V was shortened by 6 bases and J by 6 bases, with 17 bases between the two germline ends. The CDR3 sequence: CASSPSHSGDEKLFF. CDR3 sequence (DNA): TGTGCCAGCAGCCCCAGCCATTCGGGAGATGAAAAACTGTTTTTT.

The rearrangement uses TRBV6-5 and TRBJ1-2; no clear D. Germline V CDR1 and CDR2: MNHEY, SVGAGI. With 6 bases removed from V and 1 base from J, the gap between germline ends came to 9 bases. The CDR3 has 13 amino acids. CDR3 sequence: CASSDTVNYGYTF. The CDR3 nucleotides read TGTGCCAGCAGCGACACCGTTAACTATGGCTACACCTTC.

The sample holds one count of this clone. The J gene is TRBJ2-1, the V gene TRBV28, with 11 bases matching TRBD2. Germline V CDR1 and CDR2: MDHEN, SYDVKM. This CDR3 region has 18 residues. J was trimmed by 8 bases and V by 5 bases; bases with no gene match: 17. The CDR3 DNA reads TGTGCCAGCAGTGGGAATAGCGGGAGGGTACCGGTGGTTTATGAGCAGTTCTTC. Its protein product is CASSGNSGRVPVVYEQFF.

The CDR3 DNA is TGTGCCAGCAGTGCCCCGGGACAGGGGGGACTAGCGGGTATCTACGAGCAGTACTTC. Encoded protein: CASSAPGQGGLAGIYEQYF. The chain has TRBV27 and TRBJ2-7, with D perhaps matching TRBD2 (12 bases). Trimming took off 5 bases at V and 3 bases at J, with 29 bases between the two ends. The length of the CDR3 is 19 residues. Germline lookup yields CDR1 MNHEY and CDR2 SMNVEV (reference sequence).

This chain links TRBV5-4 with TRBJ2-2; D possibly corresponds to TRBD1 (5 bases). Germline V CDR1 and CDR2: SGHNT, YYREEE (reference sequence). Trimming removed 2 bases at V and 3 bases at J, with 14 bases between. The CDR3 runs 16 residues. CDR3 in DNA: TGTGCCAGCAGCTTTAAGACAGTAGGGGACACCGGGGAGCTGTTTTTT. It yields the protein CASSFKTVGDTGELFF.

The genes are TRBV18 and TRBJ2-3; D is undetermined. CDR1 and CDR2 (germline): KGHSH, LQKENI. This CDR3 comprises 12 residues. Trimming removed 6 bases at V and 1 base at J, with 5 bases between. CDR3 coding DNA: TGTGCCAGCTCCCCGGGCACAGATACGCAGTATTTT. The encoded protein is CASSPGTDTQYF.